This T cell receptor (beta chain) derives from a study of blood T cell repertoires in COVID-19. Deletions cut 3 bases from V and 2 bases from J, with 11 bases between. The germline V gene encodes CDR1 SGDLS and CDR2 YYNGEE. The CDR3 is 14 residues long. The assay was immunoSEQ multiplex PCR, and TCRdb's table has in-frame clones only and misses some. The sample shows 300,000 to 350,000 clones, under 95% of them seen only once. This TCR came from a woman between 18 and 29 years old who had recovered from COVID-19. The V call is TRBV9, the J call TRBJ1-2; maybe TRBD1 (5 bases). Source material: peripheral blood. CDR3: CASSGQHPNYGYTF. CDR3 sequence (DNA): TGTGCCAGCAGCGGACAGCACCCGAACTATGGCTACACCTTC.